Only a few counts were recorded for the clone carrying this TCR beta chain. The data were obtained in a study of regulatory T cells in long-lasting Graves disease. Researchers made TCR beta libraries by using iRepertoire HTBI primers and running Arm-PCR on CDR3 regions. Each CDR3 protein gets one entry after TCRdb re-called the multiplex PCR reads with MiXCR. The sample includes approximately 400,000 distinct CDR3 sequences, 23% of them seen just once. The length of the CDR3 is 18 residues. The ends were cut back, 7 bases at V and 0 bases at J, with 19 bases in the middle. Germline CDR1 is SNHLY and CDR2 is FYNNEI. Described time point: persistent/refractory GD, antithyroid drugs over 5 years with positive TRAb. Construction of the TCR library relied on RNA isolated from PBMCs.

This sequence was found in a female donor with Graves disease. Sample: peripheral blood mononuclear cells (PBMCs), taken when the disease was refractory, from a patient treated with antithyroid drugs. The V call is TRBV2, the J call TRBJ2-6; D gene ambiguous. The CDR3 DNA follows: TGTGCCAGCAATGGATACGGAACGGGTAGCTCTGGGGCCAACGTCCTGACTTTC. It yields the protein CASNGYGTGSSGANVLTF.